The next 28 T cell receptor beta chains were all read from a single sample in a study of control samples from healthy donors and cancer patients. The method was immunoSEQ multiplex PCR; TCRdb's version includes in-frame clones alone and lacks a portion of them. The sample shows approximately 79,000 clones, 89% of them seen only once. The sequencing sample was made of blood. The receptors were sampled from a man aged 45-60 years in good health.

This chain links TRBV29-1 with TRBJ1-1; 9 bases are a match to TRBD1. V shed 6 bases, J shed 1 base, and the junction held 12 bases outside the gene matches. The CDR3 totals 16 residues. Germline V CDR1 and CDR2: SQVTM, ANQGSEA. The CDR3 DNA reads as TGCAGCGTACGACTACCGGGACAGGGATCGAACACTGAAGCTTTCTTT. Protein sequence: CSVRLPGQGSNTEAFF.

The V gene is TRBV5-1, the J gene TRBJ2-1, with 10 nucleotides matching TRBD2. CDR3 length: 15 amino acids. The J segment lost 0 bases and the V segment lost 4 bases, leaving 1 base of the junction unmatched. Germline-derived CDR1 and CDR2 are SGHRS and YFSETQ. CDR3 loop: CASSLAGASYNEQFF. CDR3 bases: TGCGCCAGCAGCCTAGCGGGGGCCTCCTACAATGAGCAGTTCTTC.

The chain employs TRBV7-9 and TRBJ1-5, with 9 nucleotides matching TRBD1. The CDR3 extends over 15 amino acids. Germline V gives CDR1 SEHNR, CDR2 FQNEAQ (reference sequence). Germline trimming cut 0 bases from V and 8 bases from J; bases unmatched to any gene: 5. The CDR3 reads CASSLATGGLEPQHF. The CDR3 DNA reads TGTGCCAGCAGCTTAGCGACAGGGGGATTGGAGCCCCAGCATTTT.

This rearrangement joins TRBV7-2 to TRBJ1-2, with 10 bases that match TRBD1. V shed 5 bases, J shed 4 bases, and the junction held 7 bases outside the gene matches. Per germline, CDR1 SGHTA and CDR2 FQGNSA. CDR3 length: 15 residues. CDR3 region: CASSLGQGVLYGYTF. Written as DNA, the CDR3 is TGTGCCAGCAGCCTCGGACAGGGGGTCCTCTATGGCTACACCTTC. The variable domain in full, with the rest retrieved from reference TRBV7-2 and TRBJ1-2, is GAGVSQSPSNKVTEKGKDVELRCDPISGHTALYWYRQSLGQGLEFLIYFQGNSAPDKSGLPSDRFSAERTGGSVSTLTIQRTQQEDSAVYLCASSLGQGVLYGYTFGSGTRLTVV.

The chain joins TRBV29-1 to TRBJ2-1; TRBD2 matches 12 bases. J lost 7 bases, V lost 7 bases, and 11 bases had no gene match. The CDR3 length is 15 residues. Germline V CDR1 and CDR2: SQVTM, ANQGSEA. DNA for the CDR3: TGCAGCGCCTCGACTAGCGGGGGTCCTCTTAATGAGCAGTTCTTC. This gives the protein CSASTSGGPLNEQFF.

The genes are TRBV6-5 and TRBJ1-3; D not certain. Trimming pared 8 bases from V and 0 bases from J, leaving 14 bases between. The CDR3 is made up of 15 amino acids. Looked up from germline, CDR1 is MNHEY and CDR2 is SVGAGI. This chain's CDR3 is CASLATPISGNTIYF. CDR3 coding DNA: TGTGCCAGCCTGGCGACCCCCATCTCTGGAAACACCATATATTTT.

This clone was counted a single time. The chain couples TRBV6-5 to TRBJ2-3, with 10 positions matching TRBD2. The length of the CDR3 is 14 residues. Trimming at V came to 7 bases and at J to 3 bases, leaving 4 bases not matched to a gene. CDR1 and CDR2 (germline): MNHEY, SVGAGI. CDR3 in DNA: TGTGCCAGCAAGGTAGCGGGGGGTACAGATACGCAGTATTTT. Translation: CASKVAGGTDTQYF.

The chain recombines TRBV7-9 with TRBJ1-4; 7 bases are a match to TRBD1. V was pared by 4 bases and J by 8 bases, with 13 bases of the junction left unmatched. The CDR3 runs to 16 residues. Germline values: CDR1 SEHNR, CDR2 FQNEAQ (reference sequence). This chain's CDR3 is CASSSTGERVWEKLFF. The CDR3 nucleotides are TGTGCCAGCAGCTCTACAGGGGAGAGGGTTTGGGAAAAACTGTTTTTT. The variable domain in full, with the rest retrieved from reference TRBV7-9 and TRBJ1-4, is DTGVSQNPRHKITKRGQNVTFRCDPISEHNRLYWYRQTLGQGPEFLTYFQNEAQLEKSRLLSDRFSAERPKGSFSTLEIQRTEQGDSAMYLCASSSTGERVWEKLFFGSGTQLSVL.

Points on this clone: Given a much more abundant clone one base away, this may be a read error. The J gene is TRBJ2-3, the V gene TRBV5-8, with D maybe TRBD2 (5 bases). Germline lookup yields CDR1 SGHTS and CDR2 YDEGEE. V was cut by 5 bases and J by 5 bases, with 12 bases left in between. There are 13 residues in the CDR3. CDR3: CASREVGEDTQYF. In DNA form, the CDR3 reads TGTGCCAGCAGGGAGGTGGGAGAAGATACGCAGTATTTT.

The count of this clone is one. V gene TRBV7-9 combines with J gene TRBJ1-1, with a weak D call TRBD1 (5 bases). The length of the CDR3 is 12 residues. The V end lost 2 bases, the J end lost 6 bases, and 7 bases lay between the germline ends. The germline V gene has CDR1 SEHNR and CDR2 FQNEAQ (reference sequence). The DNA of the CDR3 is TGTGCCAGCAGCTTAAGGGGACCTGAAGCTTTCTTT. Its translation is CASSLRGPEAFF.

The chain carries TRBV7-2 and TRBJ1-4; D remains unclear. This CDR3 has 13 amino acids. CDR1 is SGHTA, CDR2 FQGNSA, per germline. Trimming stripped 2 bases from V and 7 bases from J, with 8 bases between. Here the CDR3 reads CASSLPRTEKLFF. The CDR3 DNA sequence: TGTGCCAGCAGCTTACCTCGGACTGAAAAACTGTTTTTT.

The CDR3 here is CATSDLSGGKYEQYF. The CDR3 nucleotides read TGTGCCACCAGTGACCTTAGCGGGGGCAAATACGAGCAGTACTTC. The genes are TRBV24-1 and TRBJ2-7; TRBD2 agrees at 9 bases. The length of the CDR3 is 15 residues. In germline, CDR1 is KGHDR, CDR2 SFDVKD. V trimming: 4 bases; J trimming: 4 bases; junction bases outside the gene matches: 7.

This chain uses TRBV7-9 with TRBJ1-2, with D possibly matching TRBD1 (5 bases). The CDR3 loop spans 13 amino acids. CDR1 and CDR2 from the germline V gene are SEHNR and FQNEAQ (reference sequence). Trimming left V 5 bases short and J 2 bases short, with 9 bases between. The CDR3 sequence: CASSGAGNYGYTF. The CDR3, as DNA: TGTGCCAGCAGCGGTGCAGGGAACTATGGCTACACCTTC.

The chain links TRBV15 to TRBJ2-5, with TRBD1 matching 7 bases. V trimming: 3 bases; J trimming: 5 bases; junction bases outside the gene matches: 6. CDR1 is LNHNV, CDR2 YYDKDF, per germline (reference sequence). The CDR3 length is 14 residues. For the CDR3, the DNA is TGTGCCACCAGCAGCAGAACAGGGGAGGAGACCCAGTACTTC. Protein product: CATSSRTGEETQYF.

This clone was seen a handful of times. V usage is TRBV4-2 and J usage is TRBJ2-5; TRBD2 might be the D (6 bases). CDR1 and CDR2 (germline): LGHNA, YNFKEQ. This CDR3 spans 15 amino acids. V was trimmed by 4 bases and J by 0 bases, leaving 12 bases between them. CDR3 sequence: CASSLAGTYQETQYF. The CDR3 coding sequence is TGTGCCAGCAGCCTGGCGGGGACGTACCAAGAGACCCAGTACTTC.

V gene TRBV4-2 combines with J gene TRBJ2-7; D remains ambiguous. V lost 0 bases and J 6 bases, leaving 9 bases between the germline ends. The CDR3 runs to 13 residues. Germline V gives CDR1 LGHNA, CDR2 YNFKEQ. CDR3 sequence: CASSQELEREQYF. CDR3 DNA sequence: TGTGCCAGCAGCCAAGAACTGGAACGCGAGCAGTACTTC.

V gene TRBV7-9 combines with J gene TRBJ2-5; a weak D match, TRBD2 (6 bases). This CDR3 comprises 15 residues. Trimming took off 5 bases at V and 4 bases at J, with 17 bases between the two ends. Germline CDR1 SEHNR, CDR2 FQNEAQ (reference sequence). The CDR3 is CASSPSRGSGETQYF. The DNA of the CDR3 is TGTGCCAGCAGCCCCTCCCGGGGTAGCGGAGAGACCCAGTACTTC.

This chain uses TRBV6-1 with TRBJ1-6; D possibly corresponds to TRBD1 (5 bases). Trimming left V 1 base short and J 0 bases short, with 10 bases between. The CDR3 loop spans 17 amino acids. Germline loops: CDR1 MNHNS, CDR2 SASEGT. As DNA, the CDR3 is TGTGCCAGCAGTGAAGTGGGGGGGAGCTCCTATAATTCACCCCTCCACTTT. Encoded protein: CASSEVGGSSYNSPLHF.

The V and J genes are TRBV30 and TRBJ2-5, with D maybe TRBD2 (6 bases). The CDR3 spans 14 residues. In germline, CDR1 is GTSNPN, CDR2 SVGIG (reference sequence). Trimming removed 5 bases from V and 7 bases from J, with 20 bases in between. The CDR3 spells CAWEFGGREPTQYF. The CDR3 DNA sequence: TGTGCCTGGGAGTTCGGGGGTAGGGAGCCGACCCAGTACTTC.

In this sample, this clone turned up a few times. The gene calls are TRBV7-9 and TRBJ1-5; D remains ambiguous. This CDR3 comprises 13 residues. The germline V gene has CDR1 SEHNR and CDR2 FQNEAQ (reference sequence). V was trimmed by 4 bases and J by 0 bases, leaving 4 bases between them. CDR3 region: CASSYFSNQPQHF. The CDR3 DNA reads TGTGCCAGCAGCTATTTTAGCAATCAGCCCCAGCATTTT. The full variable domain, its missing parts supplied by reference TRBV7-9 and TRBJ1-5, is DTGVSQNPRHKITKRGQNVTFRCDPISEHNRLYWYRQTLGQGPEFLTYFQNEAQLEKSRLLSDRFSAERPKGSFSTLEIQRTEQGDSAMYLCASSYFSNQPQHFGDGTRLSIL.

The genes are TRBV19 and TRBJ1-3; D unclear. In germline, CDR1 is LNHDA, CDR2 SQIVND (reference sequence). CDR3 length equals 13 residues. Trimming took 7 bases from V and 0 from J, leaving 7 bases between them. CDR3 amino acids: CASKSLSGNTIYF. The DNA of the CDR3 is TGTGCCAGTAAGTCCCTCTCTGGAAACACCATATATTTT.

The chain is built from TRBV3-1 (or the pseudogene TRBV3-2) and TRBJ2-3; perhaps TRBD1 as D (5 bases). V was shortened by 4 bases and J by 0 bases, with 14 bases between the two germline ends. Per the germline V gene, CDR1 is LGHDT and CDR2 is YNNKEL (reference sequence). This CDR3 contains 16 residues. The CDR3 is CASSRSGPVSTDTQYF. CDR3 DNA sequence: TGTGCCAGCAGCCGGTCAGGGCCTGTTAGCACAGATACGCAGTATTTT.

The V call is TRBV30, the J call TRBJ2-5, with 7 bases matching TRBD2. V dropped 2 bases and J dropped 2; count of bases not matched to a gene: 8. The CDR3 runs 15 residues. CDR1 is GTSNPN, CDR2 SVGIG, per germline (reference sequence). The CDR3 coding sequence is TGTGCCTGGAGTAAGGGGACTAACCTACAAGAGACCCAGTACTTC. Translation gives CAWSKGTNLQETQYF.

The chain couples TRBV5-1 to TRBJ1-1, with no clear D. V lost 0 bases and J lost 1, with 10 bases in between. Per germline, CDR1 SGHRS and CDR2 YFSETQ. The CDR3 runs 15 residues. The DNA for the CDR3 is TGCGCCAGCAGCTTGGTCGGGGAAAAGAACACTGAAGCTTTCTTT. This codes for CASSLVGEKNTEAFF.

CDR3 coding DNA: TGTGCCAGCAGGACCAGGGGAACTGAAGCTTTCTTT. Its translation: CASRTRGTEAFF. The chain has TRBV5-5 and TRBJ1-1; D is perhaps TRBD1 (6 bases). Germline lookup yields CDR1 SGHKS and CDR2 YYEKEE (reference sequence). The CDR3 is 12 amino acids. V lost 5 bases and J 5 bases, leaving 10 bases between the germline ends.

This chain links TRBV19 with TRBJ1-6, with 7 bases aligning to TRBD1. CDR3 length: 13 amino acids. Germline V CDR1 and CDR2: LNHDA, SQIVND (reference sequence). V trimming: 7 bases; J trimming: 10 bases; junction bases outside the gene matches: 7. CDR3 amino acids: CASKEQGWSPLHF. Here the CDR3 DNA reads TGTGCCAGTAAGGAACAGGGGTGGTCACCCCTCCACTTT.

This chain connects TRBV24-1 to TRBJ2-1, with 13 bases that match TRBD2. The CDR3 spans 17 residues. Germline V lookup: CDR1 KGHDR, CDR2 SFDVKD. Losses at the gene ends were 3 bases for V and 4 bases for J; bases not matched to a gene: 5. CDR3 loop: CATSDVTSGGTYNEQFF. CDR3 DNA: TGTGCCACCAGTGATGTGACTAGCGGGGGGACATACAATGAGCAGTTCTTC.

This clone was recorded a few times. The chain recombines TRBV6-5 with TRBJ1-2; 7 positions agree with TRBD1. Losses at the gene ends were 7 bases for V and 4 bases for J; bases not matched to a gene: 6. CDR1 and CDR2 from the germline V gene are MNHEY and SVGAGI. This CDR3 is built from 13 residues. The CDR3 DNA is TGTGCCAGCACCCGGGACAGAGCCTATGGCTACACCTTC. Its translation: CASTRDRAYGYTF.